This passage covers 20 T cell receptor beta chains from one sample sequenced in a study of cytomegalovirus exposure and HLA in healthy donors. PCR used 60 Vbeta primers and 13 Jbeta primers. Method: immunoSEQ multiplex PCR; TCRdb's copy keeps in-frame clones and lacks some. This sample contains 150,000 to 200,000 clones. Sequencing input: PBMCs. The receptors come from a man aged 25 to 45 in good health and CMV-seronegative.

The J gene is TRBJ1-4, the V gene TRBV18; 8 bases are shared with TRBD1. V gave up 2 bases and J gave up 7 bases; unmatched junction bases: 9. CDR3 length: 16 residues. Looked up from germline, CDR1 is KGHSH and CDR2 is LQKENI. CDR3: CASSPNGQGGGEKLFF. CDR3 nucleotides: TGTGCCAGCTCACCAAATGGACAGGGAGGAGGTGAAAAACTGTTTTTT.

The genes are TRBV6-5 and TRBJ2-7; 9 bases agree with TRBD2. J gave up 3 bases and V 8 bases, and 5 bases lay outside the gene matches. Germline V lookup: CDR1 MNHEY, CDR2 SVGAGI. The CDR3 length is 13 residues. CDR3 nucleotide sequence: TGTGCCAGCCTCGATAGCGGGAGCTACGAGCAGTACTTC. Protein: CASLDSGSYEQYF.

The chain couples TRBV19 to TRBJ2-5, with 9 bases that match TRBD1. The V and J ends lost 3 bases and 2 bases, in that order; junction bases with no gene match: 10. Germline CDR1 and CDR2: LNHDA and SQIVND (reference sequence). This CDR3 region has 17 residues. The CDR3 sequence is CASSIGQGSPGQETQYF. As DNA, the CDR3 is TGTGCCAGTAGTATTGGACAGGGGAGTCCTGGGCAAGAGACCCAGTACTTC.

J is TRBJ2-3 and V is TRBV4-1; possible D gene TRBD2, 5 bases. The germline gives CDR1 MGHRA, CDR2 YSYEKL. The CDR3 is made up of 17 amino acids. V dropped 1 base and J dropped 0 bases, with 14 bases sitting between them. CDR3 amino acids: CASSQGTSFYSTDTQYF. CDR3 DNA: TGCGCCAGCAGCCAAGGTACTAGTTTCTATAGCACAGATACGCAGTATTTT.

The rearrangement links TRBV18 to TRBJ2-3, with 8 bases identical to TRBD1. Germline loops: CDR1 KGHSH, CDR2 LQKENI. V dropped 8 bases and J dropped 1; count of bases not matched to a gene: 8. The length of the CDR3 is 15 residues. CDR3 protein: CASTAQGVGTDTQYF. The CDR3 DNA follows: TGTGCCAGCACTGCACAGGGGGTCGGCACAGATACGCAGTATTTT.

The chain couples TRBV11-2 to TRBJ2-7; D unclear. Germline V lookup: CDR1 SGHAT, CDR2 FQNNGV. The CDR3 runs 13 residues. V gave up 1 base and J gave up 3 bases, with 7 bases separating them. This CDR3 reads CASSLVPGYEQYF. CDR3 nucleotides: TGTGCCAGCAGCTTAGTTCCGGGCTACGAGCAGTACTTC.

The V gene is TRBV7-6, the J gene TRBJ2-7; 7 bases map to TRBD1. Germline V gene lookup returns CDR1 SGHVS and CDR2 FNYEAQ. This CDR3 contains 16 residues. The trim removed 1 base at V and 0 bases at J, leaving 6 bases unmatched. The CDR3 is CASSLGPGGSSYEQYF. CDR3 in DNA: TGTGCCAGCAGCTTAGGGCCAGGGGGAAGCTCCTACGAGCAGTACTTC.

The genes are TRBV19 and TRBJ2-7, with D possibly TRBD1 on 6 matching bases. Trimming removed 4 bases at V and 6 bases at J, with 19 bases between. The V gene's germline CDR1 is LNHDA and CDR2 SQIVND (reference sequence). The CDR3 is made up of 15 amino acids. The CDR3 spells CASSRGHIGSGEQYF. CDR3 DNA sequence: TGTGCCAGTAGTAGGGGGCATATCGGAAGCGGCGAGCAGTACTTC.

The rearrangement links TRBV2 to TRBJ1-1, with D perhaps matching TRBD1 (6 bases). The CDR3 runs 13 residues. Per germline, CDR1 SNHLY and CDR2 FYNNEI. The V end lost 6 bases, the J end lost 1 base, and 9 bases lay between the germline ends. CDR3 DNA: TGTGCCAGCAGGGGACACTGGAACACTGAAGCTTTCTTT. This encodes CASRGHWNTEAFF.

The chain combines TRBV7-2 with TRBJ2-5, with 7 bases lining up with TRBD2. The CDR3 is made up of 15 amino acids. From germline, CDR1 is SGHTA and CDR2 FQGNSA. The junction had 11 bases not matched to a gene; V was cut back by 5 bases and J by 5 bases. The CDR3 here is CASSPDPLGGETQYF. CDR3 coding DNA: TGTGCCAGCAGCCCTGACCCATTGGGAGGGGAGACCCAGTACTTC. Using reference TRBV7-2 and TRBJ2-5 for the parts outside the CDR3, the full variable domain is GAGVSQSPSNKVTEKGKDVELRCDPISGHTALYWYRQSLGQGLEFLIYFQGNSAPDKSGLPSDRFSAERTGGSVSTLTIQRTQQEDSAVYLCASSPDPLGGETQYFGPGTRLLVL.

This chain links TRBV28 with TRBJ2-5, with D tentatively TRBD1 (6 bases). Trimming left V 5 bases short and J 1 base short, with 17 bases between. The germline V gene has CDR1 MDHEN and CDR2 SYDVKM. The CDR3 has 16 residues. The CDR3 loop is CASSPARGKGQETQYF. The CDR3 DNA reads as TGTGCCAGCAGTCCAGCCAGGGGAAAGGGCCAAGAGACCCAGTACTTC.

This chain uses TRBV6-4 with TRBJ2-7, with TRBD2 identical over 11 bases. The V gene's germline CDR1 is MRHNA and CDR2 SNTAGT. V shed 7 bases, J shed 2 bases, and the junction held 7 bases outside the gene matches. The CDR3 runs to 15 residues. The CDR3 sequence: CASTLGTSGTYEQYF. The CDR3, as DNA: TGTGCCAGCACCCTCGGGACTAGCGGAACCTACGAGCAGTACTTC.

The gene calls are TRBV7-6 and TRBJ2-7; possible D gene TRBD1, 5 bases. Germline V lookup: CDR1 SGHVS, CDR2 FNYEAQ. V gave up 1 base and J gave up 4 bases, with 14 bases separating them. This CDR3 has 15 amino acids. In DNA, the CDR3 is TGTGCCAGCAGCTTAGAGGGGCAGTGGTCTTACGAGCAGTACTTC. Protein sequence: CASSLEGQWSYEQYF.

The rearrangement joins TRBV6-5 to TRBJ1-2; possibly TRBD1 for D (5 bases). Trimming pared 6 bases from V and 2 bases from J, leaving 13 bases between. CDR3 length: 14 amino acids. Germline CDR1 is MNHEY and CDR2 is SVGAGI. In DNA form, the CDR3 reads TGTGCCAGCAGCGTTAGACAGAAGAACTATGGCTACACCTTC. Its protein product is CASSVRQKNYGYTF.

The chain carries TRBV11-2 and TRBJ2-5, with TRBD2 identical over 14 bases. The DNA end is more similar to TRBJ2-7, so the J call may be wrong. This CDR3 spans 18 amino acids. Germline CDR1 SGHAT, CDR2 FQNNGV. DNA for the CDR3: TGTGCCAGCAGCTTAAAGGGACTAGCGGGAGCCAGGAGGTACGAGCAGTACTTC. Amino acid sequence: CASSLKGLAGARRYEQYF.

The chain combines TRBV27 with TRBJ2-2; TRBD1 matches at 7 bases. CDR3 length: 15 residues. Germline V lookup: CDR1 MNHEY, CDR2 SMNVEV (reference sequence). The V and J ends lost 5 bases and 3 bases, in that order; junction bases with no gene match: 6. In nucleotides, the CDR3 is TGTGCCAGCAGTAATGACAGGGTGTACACCGGGGAGCTGTTTTTT. Protein product: CASSNDRVYTGELFF.

The chain recombines TRBV4-3 with TRBJ1-4; D uncertain. Germline V gene sequence: CDR1 LGHNA, CDR2 YSLEER. CDR3 size: 18 residues. Trimming stripped 4 bases from V and 4 bases from J, with 22 bases between. DNA for the CDR3: TGCGCCAGCAGCCCTCGCCTAATTCTGACGGCGGATAATGAAAAACTGTTTTTT. Residues: CASSPRLILTADNEKLFF.

The chain links TRBV10-3 to TRBJ2-5, with D tentatively TRBD2 (5 bases). The CDR3 loop spans 16 amino acids. In germline, CDR1 is ENHRY, CDR2 SYGVKD. Trimming removed 0 bases at V and 6 bases at J, with 17 bases between. Here the CDR3 reads CAISESVSGNGQTQYF. CDR3 in DNA: TGTGCCATCAGTGAGTCAGTATCCGGGAATGGGCAGACCCAGTACTTC.

V gene TRBV27 combines with J gene TRBJ1-2, with 7 bases lining up with TRBD1. The CDR3 totals 16 residues. Germline CDR1 reads MNHEY; CDR2 reads SMNVEV (reference sequence). J was trimmed by 4 bases and V by 5 bases; bases with no gene match: 13. The CDR3 DNA reads as TGTGCCAGCAGTCTACTGTCGACAGGGTCTGTCTATGGCTACACCTTC. Translating it yields CASSLLSTGSVYGYTF.

The chain couples TRBV5-1 to TRBJ1-1; tentative D call: TRBD1 (6 bases). V was cut by 0 bases and J by 4 bases, with 10 bases left in between. Germline-derived CDR1 and CDR2 are SGHRS and YFSETQ. This CDR3 has 14 residues. In nucleotides, the CDR3 is TGCGCCAGCAGCTTGGTGCGAGGGGGCACTGAAGCTTTCTTT. Translation gives CASSLVRGGTEAFF.